This TCR beta chain is drawn from a study of T-cell reconstitution after alpha-beta-depleted transplantation in children (dated by TCRdb to 2016 to 2018). For the wider study: Using TCR repertoire profiling, the study quantitatively followed how T-cell immune reconstitution unfolded in children after TCRalphabeta/CD19-depleted allogeneic hematopoietic cell transplantation.

For this clonotype: Its antigen is currently not known. Within one base of it there is no much larger clone, and no base qualities were kept.

V gives up 7 bases and J gives up 4 bases, and the segment between their germline ends measures 8 bases. Including cysteine and phenylalanine, the CDR3 has 11 amino acids. The entry retains the CDR3 DNA only, 33 bases that are in frame from base 1. The library came from PCR. The sequencer was an Illumina HiSeq 2500. TCR library preparation used molecular barcoding, with unique molecular identifiers applied to normalize quantification of the TCRbeta repertoire. The public reads were quality trimmed at Q25 with fastp and then assembled into clones with MiXCR by TCRdb, keeping productive beta chains. Rows merge per CDR3 protein into single entries with the most common DNA and genes. The sample profile shows around 800,000 distinct CDR3 sequences; about 15% of them were found once. The ten largest clones take up just under 5% of the sample. Findings and caveats that apply to the study as a whole: The apparently early recovery of alphabetaT-cell counts about two months after transplant reportedly depended on only several hundred rapidly expanded clones that came from non-depleted graft cells. In some patients, the high TCRbeta diversity seen at day 60 was put down to recipient T cells and intrathymic progenitors that had survived conditioning. Hyperexpanded clone frequencies declined over subsequent months; after one year, T-cell counts and TCRbeta diversity were mostly attributed to newly produced T cells.

The sample's treatment or condition label is to be understood as: allogeneic hematopoietic cell transplantation with graft depleted of TCRalphabeta T cells and CD19 B cells. The children who served as transplant recipients had been given grafts of TCRalphabeta/CD19-depleted allogeneic hematopoietic cells. Source: PBMCs, mostly from graft donor cells, taken 360 days after TCRalphabeta/CD19-depleted stem cell transplant. This TCR came from a male patient under 18 who had a stem cell transplant for acute lymphoblastic leukemia, so the T cells may come from the graft donor. The rearranged chain carries TRBV12-3 or TRBV12-4 and TRBJ2-7, with the D gene too uncertain to name. The CDR3 is CASNSGYEQYF. The DNA reads TGTGCCAGCAACTCGGGTTACGAGCAGTACTTC.